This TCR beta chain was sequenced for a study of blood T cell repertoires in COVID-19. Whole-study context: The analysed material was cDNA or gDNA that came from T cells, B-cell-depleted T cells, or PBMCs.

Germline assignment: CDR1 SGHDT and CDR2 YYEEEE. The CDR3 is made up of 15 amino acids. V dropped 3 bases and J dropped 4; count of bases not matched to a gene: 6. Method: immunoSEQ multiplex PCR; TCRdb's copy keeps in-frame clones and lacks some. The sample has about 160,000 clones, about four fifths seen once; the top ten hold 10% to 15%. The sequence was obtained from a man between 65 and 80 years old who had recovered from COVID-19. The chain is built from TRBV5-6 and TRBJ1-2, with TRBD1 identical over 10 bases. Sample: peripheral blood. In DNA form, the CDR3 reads TGTGCCAGCAGCTGGTGGGACAGGGGATCCTATGGCTACACCTTC. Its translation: CASSWWDRGSYGYTF.